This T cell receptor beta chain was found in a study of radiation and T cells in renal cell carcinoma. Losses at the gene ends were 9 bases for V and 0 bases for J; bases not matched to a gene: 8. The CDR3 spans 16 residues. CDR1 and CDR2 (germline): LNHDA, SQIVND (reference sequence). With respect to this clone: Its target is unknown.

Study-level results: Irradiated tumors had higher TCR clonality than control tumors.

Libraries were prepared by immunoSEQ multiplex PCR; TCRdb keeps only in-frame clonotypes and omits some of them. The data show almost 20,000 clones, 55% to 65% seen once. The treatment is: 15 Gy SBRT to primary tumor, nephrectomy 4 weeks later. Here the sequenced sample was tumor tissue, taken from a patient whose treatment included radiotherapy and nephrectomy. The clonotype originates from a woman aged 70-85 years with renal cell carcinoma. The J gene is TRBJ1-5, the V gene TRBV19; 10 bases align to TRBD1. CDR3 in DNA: TGTGCCAGATCATGGACAGGGGGTCATAGCAATCAGCCCCAGCATTTT. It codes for CARSWTGGHSNQPQHF.